These 22 T cell receptor beta chains came from one sample sequenced in a study of tumor and adjacent non-tumor tissue in lung cancer. A modified ARM-PCR protocol with three rounds of nested PCR amplified TCRbeta. In TCRdb, the multiplex PCR reads were re-called with MiXCR into one record per CDR3 protein. Of approximately 71,000 distinct CDR3 sequences listed, just under 60% are singletons. RNA was extracted from bulk tissue without any cell sorting. The sequenced sample consisted of lung tumor tissue. The receptors stem from a man in his fifties with non-small cell lung cancer.

This clonotype was detected ten times or more. This sequence joins TRBV7-9 and TRBJ2-7; TRBD2 might be the D (6 bases). Trimming cost V 4 bases and J 2 bases, with 12 bases left between them. The germline CDR1 and CDR2 sequences are SEHNR and FQNEAQ (reference sequence). The CDR3 runs to 14 residues. The CDR3 region is CASSWGDRAYEQYF. The CDR3, as DNA: TGTGCCAGCAGCTGGGGGGACCGCGCCTACGAGCAGTACTTC.

This clonotype was counted between two and nine times. The rearrangement uses TRBV12-3 or TRBV12-4 and TRBJ2-6; D remains ambiguous. V lost 4 bases, J lost 2 bases, and 12 bases lay in between. The CDR3 runs to 16 residues. The CDR3 coding sequence is TGTGCCAGCAGTTATGCGGTTGTGACTGGGGCCAACGTCCTGACTTTC. It translates to CASSYAVVTGANVLTF.

This clonotype was seen a single time. One end of the junction fails to match germline, which may point to a read error. The chain uses TRBV6-6 and TRBJ1-6; D gene unclear. CDR1 is MNHNY, CDR2 SVGAGI, per germline (reference sequence). This CDR3 has 17 residues. The CDR3 reads CASSYDETSFCNSPLHF. Written as DNA, the CDR3 is TGTGCCAGCAGTTACGATGAGACGAGCTTCTGCAATTCACCCCTTCACTTT.

About this clonotype itself: Mismatch with germline at one junction end may stem from a read error. In DNA form, the CDR3 reads TGTGACAGCAGCCTAGCGGGCCAGGCGGTCAATGAGCAATTCTTC. It yields the protein CDSSLAGQAVNEQFF. V and J are TRBV11-3 and TRBJ2-1, with 8 bases identical to TRBD2. CDR1 and CDR2 (germline): SGHNT, YENEEA. This CDR3 has 15 residues. Drawing the rest from reference TRBV11-3 and TRBJ2-1, the complete variable domain is EAGVVQSPRYKIIEKKQPVAFWCNPISGHNTLYWYLQNLGQGPELLIRYENEEAVDDSQLPKDRFSAERLKGVDSTLKIQPAELGDSAVYLCDSSLAGQAVNEQFFGPGTRLTVL.

This clonotype came up many times. CDR3 coding DNA: TGTGCCAGTAAACCCGGACCCAACACAGATACGCAGTATTTT. Translated: CASKPGPNTDTQYF. The genes are TRBV14 and TRBJ2-3, with D hard to call. Between the trimmed V and J ends, which lost 9 bases and 2 bases, there was a span of 15 bases. Germline assignment: CDR1 SGHDN and CDR2 FVKESK. This CDR3 is built from 14 residues.

A remark on this clonotype: The junction departs from germline at one end; a sequencing error may be responsible. The chain links TRBV6-6 to TRBJ2-2; D not certain. Germline V lookup: CDR1 MNHNY, CDR2 SVGAGI (reference sequence). The CDR3 covers 17 residues. The CDR3 sequence: CASNHPRQGTNTGELFF. The CDR3 DNA reads as TGTGCAAGCAACCATCCCCGACAAGGAACGAACACCGGGGAGCTGTTTTTT.

This chain uses TRBV7-9 with TRBJ2-3; D tentatively fits TRBD1 or TRBD2 (5 bases each). Per germline, CDR1 SEHNR and CDR2 FQNEAQ (reference sequence). This CDR3 is built from 15 residues. V gave up 1 base and J gave up 8 bases, with 16 bases separating them. CDR3 residues: CASSLGDPGSGTQYF. The CDR3 DNA sequence: TGTGCCAGCAGCTTAGGGGACCCCGGATCGGGTACGCAGTATTTT.

This clonotype has at least ten counts. The chain couples TRBV10-3 to TRBJ1-1; D is uncertain. CDR1 ENHRY and CDR2 SYGVKD come from the germline V gene. The CDR3 is made up of 13 amino acids. Trimming removed 2 bases from V and 1 base from J, with 5 bases in between. The CDR3 DNA sequence: TGTGCCATCAGTGAGCGCGGGAACACTGAAGCTTTCTTT. It codes for CAISERGNTEAFF.

Points on this clonotype: Given the absence of the conserved phenylalanine or tryptophan at the CDR3 end, a read error is likely. The chain uses TRBV28 and TRBJ2-2; D is ambiguous. CDR3 size: 14 residues. Germline lookup yields CDR1 MDHEN and CDR2 SYDVKM. This CDR3 is CASSLLGLTWELFS. The CDR3 coding sequence is TGTGCCAGCAGTTTATTAGGGCTCACCTGGGAGCTGTTTTCT.

This clonotype was found many times. The CDR3 DNA reads as TGTGCCAGCAGCCCACTCGGGGGCACAGATACGCAGTATTTT. This translates into CASSPLGGTDTQYF. This chain links TRBV6-1 with TRBJ2-3, with D perhaps matching TRBD2 (5 bases). The V end was cut by 6 bases, the J end by 1 base, with 11 bases between. The germline V gene encodes CDR1 MNHNS and CDR2 SASEGT. This CDR3 contains 14 residues.

This clonotype was detected ten times or more. V usage is TRBV4-1 and J usage is TRBJ1-5, with 9 bases identical to TRBD1. Germline loops: CDR1 MGHRA, CDR2 YSYEKL. Trimming at V came to 1 base and at J to 6 bases, leaving 7 bases not matched to a gene. The CDR3 loop spans 16 amino acids. Here the CDR3 DNA reads TGCGCCAGCAGCCAAGTTTCGGGACAGGGCCTTCAGCCCCAGCATTTT. This translates into CASSQVSGQGLQPQHF.

This clonotype was counted only a few times. This may be a read error, as it is one base from a much larger clone. The chain combines TRBV12-3 or TRBV12-4 with TRBJ2-7; possible D gene TRBD2, 5 bases. V was shortened by 4 bases and J by 3 bases, with 7 bases between the two germline ends. The CDR3 has 12 amino acids. CDR3 sequence: CASSSDFYEQYF. DNA for the CDR3: TGTGCCAGCAGTTCGGACTTCTACGAGCAGTACTTC.

Notes on this clonotype: Since a much larger clone is just one base distant, this may be a read error. The chain links TRBV6-1 to TRBJ1-5; TRBD1 agrees at 7 bases. CDR1 is MNHNS, CDR2 SASEGT, per germline. There are 15 residues in the CDR3. Here the CDR3 reads CANSKITGAAQPQHF. The CDR3 region has the DNA TGTGCCAACAGTAAAATCACAGGGGCGGCTCAGCCCCAGCATTTT.

As to this clonotype: At one end, the junction sequence differs from germline, possibly due to a read error. The chain has TRBV29-1 and TRBJ2-2; 7 bases map to TRBD2. The CDR3 loop spans 13 amino acids. Germline V CDR1 and CDR2: SQVTM, ANQGSEA. The CDR3: CSVHGPDAGELFF. The CDR3 bases are TGCAGCGTCCATGGTCCCGACGCGGGGGAGCTATTTTTT.

Regarding this clonotype: A junction end diverges from the germline sequence, so it may reflect a read error. V gene TRBV24-1 combines with J gene TRBJ2-1; TRBD2 is a possible D gene (7 bases). CDR3 length: 15 residues. The germline CDR1 and CDR2 sequences are KGHDR and SFDVKD. The CDR3 here is CTTSDRGAGVNEQLF. The CDR3 bases are TGTACCACCAGTGATCGGGGGGCCGGGGTCAATGAGCAGTTATTC.

With respect to this clonotype: A much larger clone lies a single base off, so this may be a read error. The V gene is TRBV10-3, the J gene TRBJ2-1; 11 positions agree with TRBD2. This CDR3 is built from 15 residues. J lost 7 bases, V lost 11 bases, and 13 bases had no gene match. Looked up from germline, CDR1 is ENHRY and CDR2 is SYGVKD. The CDR3 DNA follows: TGTGCCTGCGGACAGCAACTAGCGGGAGTGAATGAGCAGTTCTTC. As protein: CACGQQLAGVNEQFF.

This sequence joins TRBV12-3 or TRBV12-4 and TRBJ2-7, with 10 positions matching TRBD1. The CDR3 spans 14 residues. V trimming: 6 bases; J trimming: 3 bases; junction bases outside the gene matches: 5. CDR3 in amino acids: CASRGQGMFYEQYV. The CDR3 DNA reads TGTGCCAGCAGGGGACAGGGGATGTTCTACGAGCAGTACGTC.

The chain combines TRBV11-2 with TRBJ2-1; TRBD2 matches 13 bases. Germline-derived CDR1 and CDR2 are SGHAT and FQNNGV. The junction had 10 bases not matched to a gene; V was cut back by 3 bases and J by 8 bases. The CDR3 consists of 17 residues. In DNA, the CDR3 is TGTGCCAGCAGCTTTACCGGGACTAGCGGGAATCTGGATGAGCAGTTCTTC. Its translation: CASSFTGTSGNLDEQFF. Using reference TRBV11-2 and TRBJ2-1 for the parts outside the CDR3, the full variable domain is EAGVAQSPRYKIIEKRQSVAFWCNPISGHATLYWYQQILGQGPKLLIQFQNNGVVDDSQLPKDRFSAERLKGVDSTLKIQPAKLEDSAVYLCASSFTGTSGNLDEQFFGPGTRLTVL.

J is TRBJ2-7 and V is TRBV4-2, with 8 bases fitting TRBD2. Germline values: CDR1 LGHNA, CDR2 YNFKEQ. V shed 3 bases, J shed 0 bases, and the junction held 10 bases outside the gene matches. This CDR3 is built from 17 residues. CDR3: CASSHSATGTSSYEQYF. As DNA, the CDR3 is TGTGCCAGCAGCCATTCGGCGACCGGGACTAGCTCCTACGAGCAGTACTTC.

Details on this clonotype: Being one base from a much bigger clone, this may be a read error. The V call is TRBV6-5, the J call TRBJ2-7, with D possibly TRBD1 on 5 matching bases. V was clipped by 7 bases and J by 2 bases, with 12 bases between them. CDR3 length: 13 residues. CDR1 and CDR2 (germline): MNHEY, SVGAGI. The CDR3 here is CASTSPGPYEQYF. CDR3 in DNA: TGTGCCAGCACCTCGCCAGGGCCCTACGAGCAGTACTTC.

This clonotype was seen a handful of times. A clone one base away is much larger, so this may be a read error. The CDR3 region is CASILRAESIWPTSNQPQHF. The CDR3 DNA reads TGTGCCAGCATCTTGAGGGCAGAATCAATTTGGCCCACTAGCAATCAGCCCCAGCATTTT. The gene calls are TRBV6-1 and TRBJ1-5; D is uncertain. V shed 7 bases and J shed 0 bases, with 28 bases lying between them. Looked up from germline, CDR1 is MNHNS and CDR2 is SASEGT. The CDR3 spans 20 residues.

In this sample, this clonotype turned up many times. The chain employs TRBV6-6 and TRBJ1-2, with D possibly matching TRBD1 (5 bases). The CDR3 spans 13 residues. V shed 4 bases and J shed 4 bases, with 10 bases lying between them. CDR1 is MNHNY, CDR2 SVGAGI, per germline (reference sequence). CDR3 sequence reads: CASSWDSLYGYTF. DNA for the CDR3: TGTGCCAGCAGTTGGGACTCCCTCTATGGCTACACCTTC.